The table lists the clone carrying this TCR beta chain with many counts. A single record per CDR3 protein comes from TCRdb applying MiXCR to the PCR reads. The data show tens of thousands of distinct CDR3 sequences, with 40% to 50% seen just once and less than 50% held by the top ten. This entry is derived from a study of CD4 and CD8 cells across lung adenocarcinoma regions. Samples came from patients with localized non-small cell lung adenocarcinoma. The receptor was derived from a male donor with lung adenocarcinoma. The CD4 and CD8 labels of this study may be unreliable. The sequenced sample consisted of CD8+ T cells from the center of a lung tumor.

CDR3 bases: TGTGCCAGCAGCCTCCTAGGAAATGAGCAGTTCTTC. As protein: CASSLLGNEQFF. The V call is TRBV5-4, the J call TRBJ2-1; D is unresolved. The CDR3 is 12 residues long. Trimming removed 4 bases at V and 7 bases at J, with 9 bases between. Germline-derived CDR1 and CDR2 are SGHNT and YYREEE (reference sequence). Together with reference TRBV5-4 and TRBJ2-1, the CDR3 gives the full variable domain: ETGVTQSPTHLIKTRGQQVTLRCSSQSGHNTVSWYQQALGQGPQFIFQYYREEENGRGNFPPRFSGLQFPNYSSELNVNALELDDSALYLCASSLLGNEQFFGPGTRLTVL.